One sample yielded the 25 T cell receptor beta chains listed below, sequenced in a study of identical twins. TCRdb re-called the 5' RACE reads with MiXCR, one entry per CDR3 protein. In the table there are some 240,000 distinct CDR3 sequences, roughly a tenth of which are singletons. The material sequenced was memory T cells sorted from blood. Receptors originate from a man aged 45-65 years in good health.

This clonotype was found many times. The CDR3 DNA reads TGTGCCAGCCGGGGGACTAGCGGGAGGACCAATGAGCAGTTCTTC. Translation gives CASRGTSGRTNEQFF. The chain couples TRBV4-2 to TRBJ2-1; TRBD2 agrees at 15 bases. There are 15 residues in the CDR3. In germline, CDR1 is LGHNA, CDR2 YNFKEQ. V lost 8 bases to trimming and J lost 6 bases; unmatched junction nucleotides: 5.

This clonotype was recorded at least ten times. The chain uses TRBV20-1 and TRBJ1-5, with D unclear. Trimming cost V 6 bases and J 2 bases, with 8 bases left between them. The CDR3 length is 12 residues. The germline V gene has CDR1 DFQATT and CDR2 SNEGSKA (reference sequence). The CDR3 sequence: CSASWGNQPQHF. CDR3 DNA sequence: TGCAGTGCCAGTTGGGGCAATCAGCCCCAGCATTTT.

This clonotype was recorded a few times. The chain carries TRBV6-5 and TRBJ2-7; 9 bases map to TRBD1. The trim removed 2 bases at V and 6 bases at J, leaving 8 bases unmatched. The germline CDR1 and CDR2 sequences are MNHEY and SVGAGI. The CDR3 extends over 15 amino acids. The CDR3 coding sequence is TGTGCCAGCAGTTACAGCTGGGACAGGGACGGCGAGCAGTACTTC. The encoded protein is CASSYSWDRDGEQYF.

This clonotype was seen a few times. This chain joins TRBV27 and TRBJ1-5; no definite D call. Germline CDR1 and CDR2: MNHEY and SMNVEV (reference sequence). V gave up 0 bases and J gave up 5 bases, with 11 bases separating them. The CDR3 runs to 15 residues. CDR3 region: CASSLSQRSHQPQHF. Here the CDR3 DNA reads TGTGCCAGCAGTTTATCGCAACGCAGCCATCAGCCCCAGCATTTT.

This clonotype was detected ten times or more. This chain connects TRBV5-1 to TRBJ1-1; the D gene is possibly TRBD1 (6 bases). The CDR3 contains 14 residues. The germline V and J ends were trimmed by 0 bases and 8 bases, with 14 bases remaining between them. Germline V gene lookup returns CDR1 SGHRS and CDR2 YFSETQ. CDR3 in amino acids: CASSLVAGAREAFF. CDR3 DNA: TGCGCCAGCAGCTTGGTTGCGGGGGCAAGAGAAGCTTTCTTT. Filled out from reference TRBV5-1 and TRBJ1-1, the complete variable domain reads KAGVTQTPRYLIKTRGQQVTLSCSPISGHRSVSWYQQTPGQGLQFLFEYFSETQRNKGNFPGRFSGRQFSNSRSEMNVSTLELGDSALYLCASSLVAGAREAFFGQGTRLTVV.

This clonotype was counted at least ten times. This chain uses TRBV6-5 with TRBJ1-1; the D gene is possibly TRBD1 (5 bases). CDR1 and CDR2 from the germline V gene are MNHEY and SVGAGI. The V and J ends lost 6 bases and 3 bases respectively, with 8 bases between them. CDR3 size: 12 residues. CDR3 nucleotide sequence: TGTGCCAGCAGAAACAGGTACACTGAAGCTTTCTTT. Protein: CASRNRYTEAFF.

This clonotype was seen more than once but under ten times. The CDR3 DNA reads TGCAGTGCTAGTCTCCCGACAGATCGCACAGATACGCAGTATTTT. Protein product: CSASLPTDRTDTQYF. The chain combines TRBV20-1 with TRBJ2-3; maybe TRBD1 (5 bases). CDR1 and CDR2 from the germline V gene are DFQATT and SNEGSKA (reference sequence). The CDR3 runs to 15 residues. Deletions cut 3 bases from V and 1 base from J, with 14 bases between.

In this sample, this clonotype turned up many times. This sequence joins TRBV28 and TRBJ2-1; D is possibly TRBD1 or TRBD2 (5 bases each). V shed 5 bases and J shed 9 bases, with 26 bases lying between them. The CDR3 is made up of 17 amino acids. CDR1 and CDR2 (germline): MDHEN, SYDVKM. Here the CDR3 DNA reads TGTGCCAGCAGTGACACGGGGCCCGCGAAAGGGTTTGGTGAGCAGTTCTTC. Translating it yields CASSDTGPAKGFGEQFF. Full variable domain (missing parts from reference TRBV28 and TRBJ2-1): DVKVTQSSRYLVKRTGEKVFLECVQDMDHENMFWYRQDPGLGLRLIYFSYDVKMKEKGDIPEGYSVSREKKERFSLILESASTNQTSMYLCASSDTGPAKGFGEQFFGPGTRLTVL.

A few counts support this clonotype. The chain uses TRBV4-3 and TRBJ2-2; a possible D gene is TRBD1 (6 bases). Germline loops: CDR1 LGHNA, CDR2 YSLEER. This CDR3 is 18 amino acids long. V lost 3 bases and J 4 bases, leaving 21 bases between the germline ends. CDR3 in DNA: TGCGCCAGCAGCCAGACGCCCAGAGGGGGAGTAGGCACCGGGGAGCTGTTTTTT. Its protein product is CASSQTPRGGVGTGELFF.

V usage is TRBV7-9 and J usage is TRBJ1-6, with a tentative D call TRBD1 (5 bases). The CDR3 contains 14 residues. V was trimmed by 4 bases and J by 6 bases, leaving 10 bases between them. Germline V gene sequence: CDR1 SEHNR, CDR2 FQNEAQ (reference sequence). In nucleotides, the CDR3 is TGTGCCAGCAGCTCCCGGACACTTAATTCACCCCTCCACTTT. Translating gives CASSSRTLNSPLHF.

This clonotype was found many times. The genes are TRBV28 and TRBJ2-7, with D perhaps matching TRBD2 (5 bases). Germline CDR1 is MDHEN and CDR2 is SYDVKM. Trimming stripped 4 bases from V and 6 bases from J, with 16 bases between. This CDR3 is 14 amino acids long. The CDR3 DNA sequence: TGTGCCAGCAGTTCAGGCCCCCGGGATACCGAGCAGTACTTC. Protein sequence: CASSSGPRDTEQYF.

This clonotype occurred many times. The chain combines TRBV7-2 with TRBJ2-7; D is uncertain. CDR3 length: 11 residues. The germline gives CDR1 SGHTA, CDR2 FQGNSA. V was pared by 5 bases and J by 3 bases, with 5 bases between. CDR3 in amino acids: CASSPGYEQYF. The CDR3 DNA reads TGTGCCAGCAGCCCGGGCTACGAGCAGTACTTC. The variable domain in full, completed from reference TRBV7-2 and TRBJ2-7, reads GAGVSQSPSNKVTEKGKDVELRCDPISGHTALYWYRQSLGQGLEFLIYFQGNSAPDKSGLPSDRFSAERTGGSVSTLTIQRTQQEDSAVYLCASSPGYEQYFGPGTRLTVT.

V gene TRBV11-2 combines with J gene TRBJ1-4; no firm D call. Germline V gives CDR1 SGHAT, CDR2 FQNNGV. The CDR3 is 13 residues long. The germline V and J ends were trimmed by 6 bases and 6 bases, with 11 bases remaining between them. The CDR3 sequence is CASSSDGHEKLFF. The CDR3 DNA reads TGTGCCAGCAGTTCGGACGGTCATGAAAAACTGTTTTTT. The whole variable domain, filled in from reference TRBV11-2 and TRBJ1-4, reads EAGVAQSPRYKIIEKRQSVAFWCNPISGHATLYWYQQILGQGPKLLIQFQNNGVVDDSQLPKDRFSAERLKGVDSTLKIQPAKLEDSAVYLCASSSDGHEKLFFGSGTQLSVL.

The table lists this clonotype with many counts. The rearrangement uses TRBV11-2 and TRBJ2-4; D is unresolved. Germline V gene data show CDR1 as SGHAT and CDR2 as FQNNGV. The V end was cut by 1 base, the J end by 8 bases, with 15 bases between. The CDR3 sequence is 15 residues long. CDR3 in DNA: TGTGCCAGCAGCTTAGCCCGATCCGGCAGAGACATTCAGTACTTC. As protein: CASSLARSGRDIQYF.

This clonotype was observed a handful of times. The chain joins TRBV11-3 to TRBJ2-2; D unclear. V was cut by 3 bases and J by 7 bases, with 9 bases left in between. From germline, CDR1 is SGHNT and CDR2 YENEEA. The CDR3 loop spans 13 amino acids. The chain's CDR3 is CASSLDLNGELFF. CDR3 in DNA: TGTGCCAGCAGCTTGGATCTAAACGGGGAGCTGTTTTTT. The full variable domain, rest sourced from reference TRBV11-3 and TRBJ2-2, is EAGVVQSPRYKIIEKKQPVAFWCNPISGHNTLYWYLQNLGQGPELLIRYENEEAVDDSQLPKDRFSAERLKGVDSTLKIQPAELGDSAVYLCASSLDLNGELFFGEGSRLTVL.

This clonotype has ten or more counts. The V gene is TRBV12-3 or TRBV12-4, the J gene TRBJ2-3; the D is unclear. V lost 6 bases and J lost 4, with 20 bases in between. The CDR3 covers 16 residues. This CDR3 is CASSSPLVGFSDTQYF. CDR3 in DNA: TGTGCCAGCAGCTCCCCGCTGGTAGGATTTTCAGATACGCAGTATTTT.

The table lists this clonotype with a few counts. The chain employs TRBV9 and TRBJ2-3, with D possibly TRBD2 on 6 matching bases. Trimming took off 0 bases at V and 1 base at J, with 9 bases between the two ends. Germline V gene sequence: CDR1 SGDLS, CDR2 YYNGEE. The CDR3 loop spans 15 amino acids. The CDR3 loop is CASSVGSGGTDTQYF. The DNA of the CDR3 is TGTGCCAGCAGCGTAGGATCGGGAGGCACAGATACGCAGTATTTT.

The V and J genes are TRBV7-3 and TRBJ2-1, with 10 bases identical to TRBD1. Unmatched junction bases numbered 7, after V lost 5 bases and J lost 9 bases. This CDR3 has 14 amino acids. Germline assignment: CDR1 SGHTA and CDR2 FQGTGA. DNA for the CDR3: TGTGCCAGCAGCAGACGACAGGGGGCCAGTGAGCAGTTCTTC. Its translation: CASSRRQGASEQFF.

This clonotype was detected a few times. The rearrangement uses TRBV7-2 and TRBJ2-7, with TRBD1 identical over 10 bases. V shed 5 bases, J shed 4 bases, and the junction held 11 bases outside the gene matches. The CDR3 is 16 amino acids. CDR1 is SGHTA, CDR2 FQGNSA, per germline. CDR3 sequence (DNA): TGTGCCAGCAGCCTAGGCCCGACAGGGGGCGCGTACGAGCAGTACTTC. Protein product: CASSLGPTGGAYEQYF.

The sample holds a few counts of this clonotype. This chain links TRBV5-6 with TRBJ1-4; D is possibly TRBD1 (5 bases). The CDR3 contains 17 residues. The V end lost 3 bases, the J end lost 4 bases, and 19 bases lay between the germline ends. CDR1 and CDR2 from the germline V gene are SGHDT and YYEEEE. In nucleotides, the CDR3 is TGTGCCAGCAGCTCCTCATACCTCGGGACCCTTAATGAAAAACTGTTTTTT. Residues: CASSSSYLGTLNEKLFF. The full variable domain, its missing parts supplied by reference TRBV5-6 and TRBJ1-4, is DAGVTQSPTHLIKTRGQQVTLRCSPKSGHDTVSWYQQALGQGPQFIFQYYEEEERQRGNFPDRFSGHQFPNYSSELNVNALLLGDSALYLCASSSSYLGTLNEKLFFGSGTQLSVL.

This clonotype was counted between two and nine times. This rearrangement joins TRBV12-3 or TRBV12-4 to TRBJ2-7; TRBD1 or TRBD2 may be the D gene (5 bases each). The CDR3 is 14 amino acids. V lost 6 bases and J 2 bases, leaving 14 bases between the germline ends. CDR3 bases: TGTGCCAGCAGGAAGAGGGGCAACACCTACGAGCAGTACTTC. Translated: CASRKRGNTYEQYF.

This clonotype was seen at least ten times. J is TRBJ1-1 and V is TRBV11-2; D is ambiguous. Between the trimmed V and J ends, which lost 1 base and 1 base, there was a span of 4 bases. Germline CDR1 is SGHAT and CDR2 is FQNNGV. This CDR3 comprises 13 residues. CDR3 DNA: TGTGCCAGCAGCTTAGGGTCGAACACTGAAGCTTTCTTT. Protein product: CASSLGSNTEAFF.

In this sample, this clonotype turned up a few times. The chain uses TRBV12-3 or TRBV12-4 and TRBJ1-2; D might be TRBD1 (5 bases). V was clipped by 7 bases and J by 4 bases, with 19 bases between them. This CDR3 contains 15 residues. The CDR3 DNA follows: TGTGCCAGCACCTTTGGGAGGGGCTGGAGCTATGGCTACACCTTC. It translates to CASTFGRGWSYGYTF.

As DNA, the CDR3 is TGTGCCAGTACAGAGGGAGGGTCTAGCACAGATACGCAGTATTTT. Protein product: CASTEGGSSTDTQYF. V usage is TRBV19 and J usage is TRBJ2-3, with 7 bases identical to TRBD2. With 7 bases clipped from V and 0 bases from J, the junction kept 7 bases outside the gene matches. The germline gives CDR1 LNHDA, CDR2 SQIVND (reference sequence). CDR3 length equals 15 residues.

In its sample, this clonotype was seen many times. The gene calls are TRBV20-1 and TRBJ2-7; unclear D gene. The CDR3 is 13 residues long. V shed 6 bases and J shed 7 bases, with 19 bases lying between them. Looked up from germline, CDR1 is DFQATT and CDR2 is SNEGSKA (reference sequence). The DNA of the CDR3 is TGCAGTGCCTCGGACCCAAACCTAGGGGAGCAGTACTTC. Translation gives CSASDPNLGEQYF.